Listed below are T cell receptor beta chains from one sample, sequenced in a study of T cell responses to AZD1222 COVID-19 vaccine. Repertoires were generated with immunoSEQ multiplex PCR, while TCRdb's copy carries only in-frame clones and drops some. Among 130,000 to 150,000 clones listed, approximately 88% were seen once. The sample here was peripheral blood, taken on day 0 of AZD1222 vaccination. These receptors were obtained from an adult in good health. Both conserved end residues are part of each CDR3. The D gene is left open where the match is weak. Size values are once, few and many counts, or a class for expanded clones, and some rows have none.

clone_size,d_call,j_call,v_call,cdr3_aa,cdr3_nt
-,-,TRBJ2-7,TRBV11-2,CASSPGTLGEQYF,TGTGCCAGCAGTCCCGGGACTCTAGGCGAGCAGTACTTC
-,-,TRBJ1-5,TRBV6-6,CASRTPRGQNNQPQHF,TGTGCCAGCAGAACTCCCCGGGGGCAGAACAATCAGCCCCAGCATTTT
-,-,TRBJ1-1,TRBV7-8,CASSSSTGSAFF,TGTGCCAGCAGCTCCAGCACGGGGTCGGCTTTCTTT
-,-,TRBJ2-3,TRBV2,CASTHAGSTDTQYF,TGTGCCAGCACCCACGCGGGGAGCACAGATACGCAGTATTTT
-,-,TRBJ2-7,TRBV5-1,CASSLRLQGYEQYF,TGCGCCAGCAGCTTGCGGCTACAAGGCTACGAGCAGTACTTC
-,-,TRBJ1-1,TRBV7-2,CASSLREGGTEAFF,TGTGCCAGCAGCTTACGGGAGGGCGGCACTGAAGCTTTCTTT
-,TRBD2,TRBJ2-1,TRBV18,CASSPEGLAGGNEQFF,TGTGCCAGCTCACCCGAGGGACTAGCGGGGGGGAATGAGCAGTTCTTC
once,-,TRBJ2-5,TRBV6-5,CASTRGPAETQYF,TGTGCCAGCACCCGAGGGCCGGCAGAGACCCAGTACTTC
few,-,TRBJ1-2,TRBV5-4,CASTVGGGSHYGYTF,TGTGCCAGCACCGTGGGGGGGGGCTCACACTATGGCTACACCTTC
-,TRBD2,TRBJ2-1,TRBV3-1/TRBV3-2,CASSQASGGGNEQFF,TGTGCCAGCAGCCAAGCGAGCGGGGGGGGCAATGAGCAGTTCTTC
-,TRBD1,TRBJ1-1,TRBV12-5,CASGLYRGRNTEAFF,TGTGCTAGTGGTTTGTACAGGGGGAGGAACACTGAAGCTTTCTTT
few,-,TRBJ2-3,TRBV19,CASKQSSSTDTQYF,TGTGCCAGTAAACAGAGCTCTAGCACAGATACGCAGTATTTT
-,-,TRBJ1-5,TRBV30,CAWSHRAGNQPQHF,TGTGCCTGGAGTCATAGGGCAGGTAATCAGCCCCAGCATTTT
-,-,TRBJ2-1,TRBV27,CASSFRDTLNEQFF,TGTGCCAGCAGTTTCCGGGACACTCTTAATGAGCAGTTCTTC
-,-,TRBJ1-1,TRBV5-1,CASSFGTGTEAFF,TGCGCCAGCAGCTTTGGTACGGGGACTGAAGCTTTCTTT
-,-,TRBJ2-2,TRBV19,CASTRGHHHTGELFF,TGTGCCAGTACTCGGGGACACCATCACACCGGGGAGCTGTTTTTT
-,-,TRBJ2-3,TRBV28,CASAGSTDTQYF,TGTGCCAGTGCGGGGAGCACAGATACGCAGTATTTT
-,TRBD1,TRBJ1-2,TRBV6-6,CASSWDRGSIRHGYTF,TGTGCCAGCAGTTGGGACAGGGGGTCGATCCGGCATGGCTACACCTTC
-,TRBD1,TRBJ1-1,TRBV5-1,CASSLTGTGTAEAFF,TGCGCCAGCAGCTTGACCGGGACAGGGACAGCTGAAGCTTTCTTT
-,TRBD1,TRBJ1-1,TRBV29-1,CSVRTGQDTEAFF,TGCAGCGTTCGGACAGGGCAGGACACTGAAGCTTTCTTT
-,TRBD1,TRBJ1-2,TRBV19,CASSIGSGGGGYTF,TGTGCCAGTAGTATTGGCTCAGGGGGCGGTGGCTACACCTTC
-,-,TRBJ1-2,TRBV4-1,CASSQGQGYFGYTF,TGCGCCAGCAGCCAAGGTCAGGGCTATTTTGGCTACACCTTC
-,-,TRBJ1-2,TRBV28,CASSFFGRDNYGYTF,TGTGCCAGCAGTTTTTTCGGCAGGGACAACTATGGCTACACCTTC
once,-,TRBJ1-3,TRBV7-9,CASSLTTGNTIYF,TGTGCCAGCAGCCTTACCACCGGAAACACCATATATTTT
-,-,TRBJ1-1,TRBV3-1/TRBV3-2,CASSQDTPMNTEAFF,TGTGCCAGCAGCCAAGATACACCTATGAACACTGAAGCTTTCTTT
once,-,TRBJ1-5,TRBV6-1,CASSENQPQHF,TGTGCCAGCAGTGAGAATCAGCCCCAGCATTTT
-,-,TRBJ1-6,TRBV9,CASSSTGNSPLHF,TGTGCCAGCAGTTCAACAGGAAATTCACCCCTCCACTTT
-,-,TRBJ1-2,TRBV7-9,CASSLRGDGMSYTF,TGTGCCAGCAGCTTAAGAGGGGACGGGATGAGCTACACCTTC
-,-,TRBJ2-2,TRBV11-2,CASSLGGGRELFF,TGTGCCAGCAGCTTAGGTGGGGGCCGGGAGCTGTTTTTT
-,-,TRBJ2-2,TRBV28,CASRFLNTGELFF,TGTGCCAGCCGCTTTCTGAACACCGGGGAGCTGTTTTTT
-,-,TRBJ2-1,TRBV11-1,CASSSGPRDEQFF,TGTGCCAGCAGCTCGGGGCCGAGGGATGAGCAGTTCTTC
-,-,TRBJ1-2,TRBV5-1,CASSAEFGGLNYGYTF,TGCGCCAGCAGCGCGGAGTTCGGGGGTCTGAACTATGGCTACACCTTC
-,-,TRBJ1-6,TRBV6-1,CASSPTGGSPLHF,TGTGCCAGCAGCCCCACAGGCGGTTCACCCCTCCACTTT
once,-,TRBJ1-1,TRBV9,CASSVRRGTEAFF,TGTGCCAGCAGCGTGAGGCGCGGCACTGAAGCTTTCTTT
once,-,TRBJ1-5,TRBV30,CAWSSGGQPQHF,TGTGCCTGGAGCTCAGGTGGTCAGCCCCAGCATTTT
-,TRBD1,TRBJ1-2,TRBV5-1,CASSEQGAYGYTF,TGCGCCAGCAGCGAACAGGGGGCCTATGGCTACACCTTC
-,-,TRBJ1-1,TRBV18,CASSPGLVGTEAFF,TGTGCCAGCTCACCGGGCCTAGTGGGTACTGAAGCTTTCTTT
-,TRBD1,TRBJ2-7,TRBV5-4,CASSSTGGQIYEQYF,TGTGCCAGCAGCTCGACAGGGGGACAGATCTACGAGCAGTACTTC
once,-,TRBJ2-3,TRBV5-4,CASSPSGGRDTDTQYF,TGTGCCAGCAGCCCCTCAGGTGGCAGGGACACAGATACGCAGTATTTT
-,TRBD2,TRBJ2-1,TRBV7-2,CASSSSGGAHNEQFF,TGTGCCAGCAGCTCTAGCGGGGGGGCGCACAATGAGCAGTTCTTC
once,-,TRBJ2-3,TRBV7-3,CASSSGSTDTQYF,TGTGCCAGCAGCTCGGGCTCCACAGATACGCAGTATTTT
-,-,TRBJ1-2,TRBV7-9,CASSLRGQSRRGYTF,TGTGCCAGCAGCTTAAGGGGCCAGAGTCGACGTGGCTACACCTTC
-,TRBD1,TRBJ1-6,TRBV7-3,CASSLMGQYNSPLHF,TGTGCCAGCAGCTTAATGGGACAGTATAATTCACCCCTCCACTTT
-,-,TRBJ2-1,TRBV5-1,CASSLTAGSSYNEQFF,TGCGCCAGCAGCCTGACGGCGGGGAGCTCCTACAATGAGCAGTTCTTC
-,-,TRBJ1-5,TRBV6-2/TRBV6-3,CASSLDTDQPQHF,TGTGCCAGCAGTTTGGACACAGATCAGCCCCAGCATTTT
-,-,TRBJ1-3,TRBV28,CASRVAENSGNTIYF,TGTGCCAGCAGGGTTGCAGAAAACTCTGGAAACACCATATATTTT
-,-,TRBJ1-4,TRBV29-1,CSVYDSDREKLFF,TGCAGCGTTTACGACAGCGACAGGGAAAAACTGTTTTTT
-,-,TRBJ2-3,TRBV7-9,CASSRHTTDTQYF,TGTGCCAGCAGCCGCCACACCACAGATACGCAGTATTTT
-,-,TRBJ2-1,TRBV19,CASSIGQVSASYNEQFF,TGTGCCAGTAGTATAGGGCAGGTTAGCGCCTCCTACAATGAGCAGTTCTTC
-,-,TRBJ1-2,TRBV30,CAWTGRDSRAPNYGYTF,TGTGCCTGGACCGGGCGTGATAGCAGGGCCCCTAACTATGGCTACACCTTC
-,TRBD1,TRBJ1-6,TRBV6-4,CASRGDSSYNSPLHF,TGTGCCAGCAGGGGGGACAGCTCCTATAATTCACCCCTCCACTTT
-,TRBD1,TRBJ2-7,TRBV4-3,CASSRGPTGETTYEQYF,TGCGCCAGCAGCCGTGGGCCGACAGGGGAGACGACCTACGAGCAGTACTTC
few,TRBD1,TRBJ2-7,TRBV9,CASSVGDRVSYEQYF,TGTGCCAGCAGCGTAGGGGACAGGGTGTCCTACGAGCAGTACTTC
-,-,TRBJ2-7,TRBV9,CASSVGGEQYF,TGTGCCAGCAGCGTAGGGGGCGAGCAGTACTTC
-,TRBD1,TRBJ2-3,TRBV10-1,CASRTKGTGGTDTQYF,TGCGCCAGCAGGACCAAAGGGACAGGGGGTACAGATACGCAGTATTTT
-,TRBD1,TRBJ2-2,TRBV30,CACRDRGQVGELFF,TGTGCCTGCCGGGACAGGGGGCAGGTCGGGGAGCTGTTTTTT
-,-,TRBJ2-7,TRBV10-3,CAISGTGGTPRLYEQYF,TGTGCCATCAGTGGGACTGGAGGGACACCAAGACTCTACGAGCAGTACTTC
once,TRBD2,TRBJ2-3,TRBV5-1,CASSLGLAGHTQYF,TGCGCCAGCAGCTTAGGACTAGCGGGCCATACGCAGTATTTT
few,-,TRBJ1-1,TRBV28,CASSDNPNSEAFF,TGTGCCAGCAGCGACAACCCGAACTCAGAAGCTTTCTTT